Listed here are 21 T cell receptor beta chains from one sample, sequenced in a study of shared clonotypes between healthy human individuals. Profiled with immunoSEQ multiplex PCR; TCRdb holds only in-frame clones, not every one. Among 2 million to 2.5 million clones listed, 85% to 95% were seen once. The material sequenced was naive CD4+ T cells from PBMCs. The sample's subset: CD45RA+ positively selected. All receptors come from a man younger than 35 in good health. Some clones in this sample may be carry-over from other donors' samples.

This sequence joins TRBV13 and TRBJ2-3; possible D gene TRBD1, 5 bases. The CDR3 extends over 17 amino acids. CDR1 is PRHDT, CDR2 FYEKMQ, per germline (reference sequence). V was trimmed by 0 bases and J by 0 bases, leaving 13 bases between them. The DNA for the CDR3 is TGTGCCAGCAGCTTAGGACCCAGGGCCTCTAGCACAGATACGCAGTATTTT. This codes for CASSLGPRASSTDTQYF.

The rearrangement joins TRBV2 to TRBJ2-7, with D possibly matching TRBD2 (6 bases). CDR1 is SNHLY, CDR2 FYNNEI, per germline. Trimming pared 6 bases from V and 2 bases from J, leaving 14 bases between. The CDR3 covers 14 residues. CDR3 loop: CASRRDGRPYEQYF. Here the CDR3 DNA reads TGTGCCAGCAGAAGGGACGGGAGACCCTACGAGCAGTACTTC.

V usage is TRBV5-1 and J usage is TRBJ2-2; weak D call: TRBD1 (6 bases). Trimming cost V 6 bases and J 2 bases, with 8 bases left between them. Germline V lookup: CDR1 SGHRS, CDR2 YFSETQ. This CDR3 region has 13 residues. This chain's CDR3 is CASKDSNTGELFF. CDR3 nucleotide sequence: TGCGCCAGCAAGGACAGTAACACCGGGGAGCTGTTTTTT.

This chain uses TRBV28 with TRBJ2-5; D gene ambiguous. Germline-derived CDR1 and CDR2 are MDHEN and SYDVKM. This CDR3 comprises 15 residues. Trimming stripped 6 bases from V and 2 bases from J, with 16 bases between. In nucleotides, the CDR3 is TGTGCCAGCAGGGGAACCTTGGGTTATCAAGAGACCCAGTACTTC. It is translated as CASRGTLGYQETQYF.

This rearrangement joins TRBV6-1 to TRBJ1-1, with TRBD1 matching over 7 bases. Germline-derived CDR1 and CDR2 are MNHNS and SASEGT. Germline trimming cut 5 bases from V and 6 bases from J; bases unmatched to any gene: 6. CDR3 length: 13 residues. The CDR3 nucleotides read TGTGCCAGCAGTCCGACAGGGTCCCCTGAAGCTTTCTTT. Its protein is CASSPTGSPEAFF.

The V call is TRBV25-1, the J call TRBJ2-3, with 14 bases fitting TRBD2. CDR1 MGHDK and CDR2 SYGVNS come from the germline V gene. The V and J ends lost 8 bases and 4 bases, in that order; junction bases with no gene match: 5. CDR3 length: 15 residues. CDR3 bases: TGTGCCAGCGCTCGACTAGCGGGAGGGCCAGATACGCAGTATTTT. Amino acids: CASARLAGGPDTQYF.

The chain links TRBV2 to TRBJ1-2; no firm D call. The CDR3 has 13 residues. Per the germline V gene, CDR1 is SNHLY and CDR2 is FYNNEI. The V end lost 4 bases, the J end lost 4 bases, and 10 bases lay between the germline ends. The CDR3 DNA reads as TGTGCCAGCAGTGGAGGCCAGATCTATGGCTACACCTTC. Protein: CASSGGQIYGYTF.

On this clone itself: In the same sample, other DNA sequences code for this CDR3. The rearrangement joins TRBV18 to TRBJ2-7; TRBD1 aligns across 10 bases. The CDR3 sequence is 14 residues long. V dropped 3 bases and J dropped 2; count of bases not matched to a gene: 1. Germline CDR1 is KGHSH and CDR2 is LQKENI. The CDR3 spells CASSPGTGAYEQYF. CDR3 nucleotide sequence: TGTGCCAGCTCACCCGGGACAGGGGCCTACGAGCAGTACTTC.

This chain joins TRBV29-1 and TRBJ2-1; D not certain. V was clipped by 6 bases and J by 3 bases, with 3 bases between them. Germline V lookup: CDR1 SQVTM, CDR2 ANQGSEA. The CDR3 has 10 amino acids. CDR3 residues: CSVNYNEQFF. The CDR3 bases are TGCAGCGTCAACTACAATGAGCAGTTCTTC.

The chain employs TRBV7-2 and TRBJ2-1; no reliable D call. Germline CDR1 and CDR2: SGHTA and FQGNSA. V lost 3 bases to trimming and J lost 8 bases, with 5 bases between them. The CDR3 is made up of 11 amino acids. The CDR3 here is CASSFFDEQFF. The CDR3 DNA is TGTGCCAGCAGCTTTTTCGATGAGCAGTTCTTC.

In the case of this clone: Other DNA variants within this sample encode the same CDR3. This chain uses TRBV19 with TRBJ1-2; D gene unclear. Germline CDR1 LNHDA, CDR2 SQIVND (reference sequence). The ends were cut back, 3 bases at V and 2 bases at J, with 10 bases in the middle. This CDR3 contains 14 residues. CDR3 nucleotide sequence: TGTGCCAGTAGTATGCGGGCAGCCAACTATGGCTACACCTTC. It translates to CASSMRAANYGYTF.

The CDR3 bases are TGCGCCAGCAGCGTACAGGGGGCGCCAGGAAACACCATATATTTT. It translates to CASSVQGAPGNTIYF. This chain uses TRBV5-1 with TRBJ1-3; 9 bases fit TRBD1. Trimming took 4 bases from V and 4 from J; bases not matched to a gene: 6. The CDR3 totals 15 residues. Germline lookup yields CDR1 SGHRS and CDR2 YFSETQ.

Of note for this clone: Other DNA sequences in the same sample also yield this CDR3. The chain has TRBV29-1 and TRBJ2-3, with D unclear. The germline CDR1 and CDR2 sequences are SQVTM and ANQGSEA. The CDR3 is 13 amino acids. With 1 base removed from V and 1 base from J, the gap between germline ends came to 6 bases. This chain's CDR3 is CSVEVSGTDTQYF. The DNA for the CDR3 is TGCAGCGTTGAAGTATCCGGCACAGATACGCAGTATTTT.

The chain links TRBV6-1 to TRBJ2-5, with TRBD2 matching 11 bases. Germline-derived CDR1 and CDR2 are MNHNS and SASEGT. The CDR3 length is 15 residues. The junction had 11 bases not matched to a gene; V was cut back by 5 bases and J by 9 bases. The CDR3, as DNA: TGTGCCAGCAGTCATACCGGGACTAGCGGCCAGGCCCAGTACTTC. Protein product: CASSHTGTSGQAQYF.

This clone was observed once. The chain uses TRBV9 and TRBJ2-1, with D perhaps assigned TRBD1 or TRBD2 (5 bases each). The CDR3 runs 18 residues. Looked up from germline, CDR1 is SGDLS and CDR2 is YYNGEE. V dropped 4 bases and J dropped 9 bases, with 29 bases sitting between them. The chain's CDR3 is CASSSRGATGRNAGEQFF. DNA for the CDR3: TGTGCCAGCAGCTCCCGGGGCGCGACGGGGAGAAATGCGGGTGAGCAGTTCTTC. The complete variable domain, with remaining parts taken from reference TRBV9 and TRBJ2-1, reads DSGVTQTPKHLITATGQRVTLRCSPRSGDLSVYWYQQSLDQGLQFLIQYYNGEERAKGNILERFSAQQFPDLHSELNLSSLELGDSALYFCASSSRGATGRNAGEQFFGPGTRLTVL.

This clone came up once. Other DNA sequences in the same sample also yield this CDR3. The gene calls are TRBV27 and TRBJ2-7; D gene ambiguous. Germline V gene lookup returns CDR1 MNHEY and CDR2 SMNVEV (reference sequence). The V gene lost 2 bases and the J gene lost 2 bases, with 7 bases spanning the gap. This CDR3 has 13 amino acids. The CDR3 coding sequence is TGTGCCAGCAGTTTACTGGGTCCCTACGAGCAGTACTTC. It translates to CASSLLGPYEQYF.

The chain recombines TRBV7-3 with TRBJ2-7, with TRBD2 identical over 7 bases. The length of the CDR3 is 13 residues. The trim removed 5 bases at V and 7 bases at J, leaving 8 bases unmatched. The V gene's germline CDR1 is SGHTA and CDR2 FQGTGA. The CDR3 bases are TGTGCCAGCAGCCCTGGGCGGGAGCGGGAGCAGTACTTC. Translation gives CASSPGREREQYF.

The chain is built from TRBV11-3 and TRBJ2-7; no clear D gene. Germline V lookup: CDR1 SGHNT, CDR2 YENEEA. V was trimmed by 4 bases and J by 0 bases, leaving 4 bases between them. This CDR3 has 12 residues. The CDR3 here is CASSWASYEQYF. The CDR3 DNA follows: TGTGCCAGCAGCTGGGCCTCCTACGAGCAGTACTTC.

A word on this clone: This specimen includes other DNA sequences encoding the same CDR3. The chain uses TRBV6-5 and TRBJ1-4; TRBD1 matches 10 bases. V dropped 6 bases and J dropped 5; count of bases not matched to a gene: 0. Germline loops: CDR1 MNHEY, CDR2 SVGAGI. CDR3 length: 13 amino acids. DNA for the CDR3: TGTGCCAGCAGGGGACAGGGGAATGAAAAACTGTTTTTT. Its translation is CASRGQGNEKLFF.

The chain uses TRBV7-2 and TRBJ2-1, with D perhaps matching TRBD1 (6 bases). Trimming shortened V by 5 bases and J by 5 bases, and 19 bases separated the two germline ends. Germline V gives CDR1 SGHTA, CDR2 FQGNSA. The CDR3 extends over 16 amino acids. This CDR3 is CASSPQATGNNNEQFF. The CDR3 DNA is TGTGCCAGCAGCCCACAGGCAACAGGGAATAACAATGAGCAGTTCTTC.

In its sample, this clone was seen once. In nucleotides, the CDR3 is TGTGCCTGGGGGACTAGCGGGAGGGTCCCCTACGAGCAGTACTTC. It yields the protein CAWGTSGRVPYEQYF. The J gene is TRBJ2-7, the V gene TRBV30; 16 nucleotides line up with TRBD2. The V gene's germline CDR1 is GTSNPN and CDR2 SVGIG (reference sequence). The ends lost 5 bases at V and 2 bases at J; junction bases unmatched: 3. The CDR3 consists of 15 residues.